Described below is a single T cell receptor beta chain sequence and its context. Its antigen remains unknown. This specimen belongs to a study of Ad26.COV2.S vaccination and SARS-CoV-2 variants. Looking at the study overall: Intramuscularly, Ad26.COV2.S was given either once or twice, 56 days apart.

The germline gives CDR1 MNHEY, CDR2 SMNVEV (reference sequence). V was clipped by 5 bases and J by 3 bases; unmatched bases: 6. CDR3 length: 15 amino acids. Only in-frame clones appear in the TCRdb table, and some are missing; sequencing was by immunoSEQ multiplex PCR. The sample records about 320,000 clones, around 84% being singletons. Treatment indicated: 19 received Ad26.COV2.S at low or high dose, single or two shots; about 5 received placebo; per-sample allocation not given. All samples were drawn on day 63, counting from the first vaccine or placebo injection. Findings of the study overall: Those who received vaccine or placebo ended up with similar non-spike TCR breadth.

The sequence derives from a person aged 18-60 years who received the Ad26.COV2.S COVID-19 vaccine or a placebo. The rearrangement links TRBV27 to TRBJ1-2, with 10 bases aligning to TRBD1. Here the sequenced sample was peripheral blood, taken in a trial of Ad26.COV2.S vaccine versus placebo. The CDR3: CASSPGTGDDYGYTF. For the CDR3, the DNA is TGTGCCAGCAGTCCAGGGACAGGGGATGACTATGGCTACACCTTC.